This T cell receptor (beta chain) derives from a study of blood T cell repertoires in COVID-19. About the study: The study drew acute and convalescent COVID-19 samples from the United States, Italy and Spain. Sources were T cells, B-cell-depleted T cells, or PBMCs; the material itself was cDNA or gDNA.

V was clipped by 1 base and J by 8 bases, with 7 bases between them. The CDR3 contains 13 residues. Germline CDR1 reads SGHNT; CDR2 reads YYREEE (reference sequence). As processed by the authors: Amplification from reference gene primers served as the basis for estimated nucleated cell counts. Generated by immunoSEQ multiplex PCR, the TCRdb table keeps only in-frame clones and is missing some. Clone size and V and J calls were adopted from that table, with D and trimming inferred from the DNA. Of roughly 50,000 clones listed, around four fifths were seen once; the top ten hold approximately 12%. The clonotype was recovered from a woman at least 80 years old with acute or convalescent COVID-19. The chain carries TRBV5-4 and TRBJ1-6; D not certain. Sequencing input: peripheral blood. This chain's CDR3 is CASSLWEDSPLHF. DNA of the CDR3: TGTGCCAGCAGCTTGTGGGAGGATTCACCCCTCCACTTT.